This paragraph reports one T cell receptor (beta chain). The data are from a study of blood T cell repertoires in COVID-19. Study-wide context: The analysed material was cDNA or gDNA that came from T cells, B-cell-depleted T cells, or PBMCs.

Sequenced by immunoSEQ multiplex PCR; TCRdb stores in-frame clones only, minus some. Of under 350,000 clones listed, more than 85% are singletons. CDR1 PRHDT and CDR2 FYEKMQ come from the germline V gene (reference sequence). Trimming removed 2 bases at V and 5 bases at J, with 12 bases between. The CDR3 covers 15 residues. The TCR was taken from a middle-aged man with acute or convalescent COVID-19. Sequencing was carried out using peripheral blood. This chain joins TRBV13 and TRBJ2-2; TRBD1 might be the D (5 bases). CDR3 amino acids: CASSLSKGRTGELFF. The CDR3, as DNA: TGTGCCAGCAGCTTAAGTAAGGGGCGAACCGGGGAGCTGTTTTTT.